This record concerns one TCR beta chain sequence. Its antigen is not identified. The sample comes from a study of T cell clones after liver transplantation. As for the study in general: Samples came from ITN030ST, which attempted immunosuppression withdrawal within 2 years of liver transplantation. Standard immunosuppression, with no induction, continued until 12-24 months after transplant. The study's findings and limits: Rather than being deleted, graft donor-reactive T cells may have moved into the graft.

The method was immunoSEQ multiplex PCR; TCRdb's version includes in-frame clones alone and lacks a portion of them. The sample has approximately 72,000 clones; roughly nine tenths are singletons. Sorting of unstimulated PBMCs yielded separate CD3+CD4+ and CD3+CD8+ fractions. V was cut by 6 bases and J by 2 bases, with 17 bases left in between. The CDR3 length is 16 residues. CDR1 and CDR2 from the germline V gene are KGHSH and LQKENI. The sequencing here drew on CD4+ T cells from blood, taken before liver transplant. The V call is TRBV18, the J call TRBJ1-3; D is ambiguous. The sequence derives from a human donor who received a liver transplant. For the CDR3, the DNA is TGTGCCAGCTCGCCCCTCGAGAATGCTCCTGGAAACACCATATATTTT. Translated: CASSPLENAPGNTIYF.